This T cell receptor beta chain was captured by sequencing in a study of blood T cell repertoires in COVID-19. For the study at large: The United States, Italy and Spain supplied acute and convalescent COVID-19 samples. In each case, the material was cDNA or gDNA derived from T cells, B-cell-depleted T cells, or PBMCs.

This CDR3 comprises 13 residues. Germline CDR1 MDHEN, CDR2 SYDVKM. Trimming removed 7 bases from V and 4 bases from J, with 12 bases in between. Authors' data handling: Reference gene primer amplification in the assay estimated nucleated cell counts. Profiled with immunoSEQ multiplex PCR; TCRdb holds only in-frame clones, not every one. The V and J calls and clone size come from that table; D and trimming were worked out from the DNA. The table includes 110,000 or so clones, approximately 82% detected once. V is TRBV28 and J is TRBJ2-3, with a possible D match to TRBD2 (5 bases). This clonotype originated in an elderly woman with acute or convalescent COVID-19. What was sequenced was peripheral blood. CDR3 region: CASISLDADTQYF. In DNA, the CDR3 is TGTGCCAGCATTTCACTAGATGCAGATACGCAGTATTTT.